The clone carrying this T cell receptor beta chain came up a few times. Its antigen is unidentified. TCRdb re-called the 5' RACE reads through MiXCR, storing one row per CDR3 protein. The sample has about 330,000 distinct CDR3 sequences, 9% to 15% seen once. Donors were all healthy Caucasians. This sample was included in a study of identical twins. General study results and limits: Possibly, invariant MAIT and iNKT cells partly confounded zero-insertion analyses. In monozygotic twins, models underestimated the sharing of out-of-frame TCR alpha.

A further study also used this sample, focusing on yellow fever vaccine responses in identical twins.

The clonotype originates from a young woman in good health. The sequenced sample consisted of CD8+ T cells sorted from blood.

CDR3 nucleotides: TGTGCCAGCAGTTTACACGTAGCGGGAGGGTCCAATGAGCAGTTCTTC. It translates to CASSLHVAGGSNEQFF. The V call is TRBV12-3 or TRBV12-4, the J call TRBJ2-1, with 11 positions matching TRBD2. The trim removed 2 bases at V and 6 bases at J, leaving 6 bases unmatched. This CDR3 region has 16 residues.